This TCR beta chain comes out of a study of regulatory T cells in long-lasting Graves disease. This clonotype was detected many times. Its specificity is unknown. Library construction for TCR beta used iRepertoire HTBI primers and Arm-PCR of CDR3 regions. In the study's own analysis: Sequenced samples collectively carried roughly 60 TRBV and around 15 TRBJ segments. TCRdb independently ran MiXCR on the multiplex PCR reads; one entry per CDR3 protein. TCRdb assigned the V and J calls; the authors' analysis was not used. The sample has around 460,000 distinct CDR3 sequences; about 20% are singletons. Sample time point: persistent/refractory GD, antithyroid drugs over 5 years with positive TRAb. Preparation of the TCR library used RNA extracted from PBMCs. Study observations and caveats: TRBV28, TRBJ1-2 and TRBJ2-5 emerged as the favored segments in persistent disease. The study examined only peripheral blood, not thyroid tissue.

The CDR3 contains 16 residues. Per the germline V gene, CDR1 is MDHEN and CDR2 is SYDVKM. Unmatched junction bases numbered 8, after V lost 5 bases and J lost 1 base. The TCR originated in a female donor with Graves disease. The chain employs TRBV28 and TRBJ1-1; 9 bases match TRBD1. This specimen consisted of peripheral blood mononuclear cells (PBMCs), obtained when the disease was refractory, from a patient treated with antithyroid drugs. The CDR3 DNA is TGTGCCAGCAGTCCAGTGCGACAGGGGGGGAACACTGAAGCTTTCTTT. Its protein product is CASSPVRQGGNTEAFF.